This TCR beta chain was found in a study of T cell responses to AZD1222 COVID-19 vaccine. The germline V gene has CDR1 SGHRS and CDR2 YFSETQ. Trimming took off 5 bases at V and 2 bases at J, with 12 bases between the two ends. CDR3 length: 14 residues. Method: immunoSEQ multiplex PCR; TCRdb's copy keeps in-frame clones and lacks some. The sample consists of 57,000 or so clones, around three quarters of them appearing once. Study findings and constraints: Repertoire sampling happened only post peak T cell response.

On this clone itself: No antigen is known for it.

This sample comprised peripheral blood, obtained on day 0 of AZD1222 vaccination. This clonotype was sampled from an adult in good health. This sequence joins TRBV5-1 and TRBJ2-3; possibly TRBD1 for D (6 bases). CDR3 coding DNA: TGCGCCAGCAGATCCGGACAGCTCACAGATACGCAGTATTTT. As protein: CASRSGQLTDTQYF.